The present TCR beta chain was sequenced within a study of early T cells in non-severe SARS-CoV-2 infection. Whole-study context: Whole-blood bulk RNA, unsorted, was sequenced, and chains were unpaired.

TCRdb called the 5' RACE reads again in MiXCR, with one record for every CDR3 protein. The sample holds 60,000 to 65,000 distinct CDR3 sequences, about an eighth seen once. V shed 4 bases, J shed 1 base, and the junction held 3 bases outside the gene matches. The germline CDR1 and CDR2 sequences are MGHRA and YSYEKL. CDR3 length: 16 amino acids. This clonotype appeared many times. The sequenced sample consisted of whole blood. This receptor was identified in an adult who was a healthcare worker with PCR-confirmed SARS-CoV-2 infection or an uninfected control (not recorded which). The chain uses TRBV4-1 and TRBJ1-6; 8 positions agree with TRBD1. CDR3 residues: CASSRGTGSYNSPLHF. The CDR3 bases are TGCGCCAGCAGCCGCGGGACAGGATCCTATAATTCACCCCTCCACTTT.